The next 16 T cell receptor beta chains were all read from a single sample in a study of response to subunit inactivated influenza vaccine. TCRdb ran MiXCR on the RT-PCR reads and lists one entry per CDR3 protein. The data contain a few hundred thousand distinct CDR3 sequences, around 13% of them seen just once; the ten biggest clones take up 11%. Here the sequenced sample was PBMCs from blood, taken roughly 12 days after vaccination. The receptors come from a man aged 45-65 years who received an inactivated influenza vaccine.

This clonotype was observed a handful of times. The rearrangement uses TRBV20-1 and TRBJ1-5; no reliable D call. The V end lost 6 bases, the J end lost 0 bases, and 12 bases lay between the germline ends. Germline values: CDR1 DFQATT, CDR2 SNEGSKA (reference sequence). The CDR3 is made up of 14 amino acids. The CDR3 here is CSAPDRYSNQPQHF. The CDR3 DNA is TGCAGTGCACCGGACCGATATAGCAATCAGCCCCAGCATTTT.

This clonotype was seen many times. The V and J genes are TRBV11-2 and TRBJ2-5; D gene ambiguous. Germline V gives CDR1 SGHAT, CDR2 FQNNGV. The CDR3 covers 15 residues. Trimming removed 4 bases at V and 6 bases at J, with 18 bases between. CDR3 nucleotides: TGTGCCAGCAGCTCCAGACCTGGACGCACAAAGACCCAGTACTTC. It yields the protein CASSSRPGRTKTQYF.

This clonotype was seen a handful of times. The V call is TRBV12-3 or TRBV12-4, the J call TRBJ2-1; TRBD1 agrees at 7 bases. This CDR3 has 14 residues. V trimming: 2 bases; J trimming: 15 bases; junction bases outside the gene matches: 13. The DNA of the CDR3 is TGTGCCAGCAGTTTAAAGCAGAACCGGGACAGTCTGTTCTTC. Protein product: CASSLKQNRDSLFF.

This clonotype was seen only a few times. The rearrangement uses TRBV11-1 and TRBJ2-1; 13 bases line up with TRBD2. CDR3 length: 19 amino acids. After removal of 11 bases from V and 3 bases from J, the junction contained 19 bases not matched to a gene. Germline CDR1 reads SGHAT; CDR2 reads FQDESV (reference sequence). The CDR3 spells CASRGEEGLAGFYYNEQFF. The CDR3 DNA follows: TGTGCCTCCCGAGGGGAAGAGGGACTAGCGGGATTCTACTACAATGAGCAGTTCTTC. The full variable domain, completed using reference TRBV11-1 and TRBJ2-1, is EAEVAQSPRYKITEKSQAVAFWCDPISGHATLYWYRQILGQGPELLVQFQDESVVDDSQLPKDRFSAERLKGVDSTLKIQPAELGDSAMYLCASRGEEGLAGFYYNEQFFGPGTRLTVL.

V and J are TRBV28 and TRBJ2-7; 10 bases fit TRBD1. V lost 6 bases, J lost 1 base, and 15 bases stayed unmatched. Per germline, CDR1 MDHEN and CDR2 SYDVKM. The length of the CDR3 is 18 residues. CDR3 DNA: TGTGCCAGCAGCCCGGGACAGGGGTACGCCTTTCGTTCCTACGAGCAGTACTTC. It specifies CASSPGQGYAFRSYEQYF.

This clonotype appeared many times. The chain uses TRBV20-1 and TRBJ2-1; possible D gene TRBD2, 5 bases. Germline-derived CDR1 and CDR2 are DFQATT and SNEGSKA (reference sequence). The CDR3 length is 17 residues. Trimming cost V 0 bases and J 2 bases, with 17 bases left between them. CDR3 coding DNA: TGCAGTGCTAGAGAGCATTGGGCGGGTGGGACCTACAATGAGCAGTTCTTC. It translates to CSAREHWAGGTYNEQFF.

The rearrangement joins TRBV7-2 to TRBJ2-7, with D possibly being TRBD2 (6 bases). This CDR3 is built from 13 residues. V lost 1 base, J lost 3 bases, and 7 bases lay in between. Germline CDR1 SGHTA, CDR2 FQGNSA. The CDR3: CASSLGGVYEQYF. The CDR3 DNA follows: TGTGCCAGCAGCTTAGGCGGGGTCTACGAGCAGTACTTC.

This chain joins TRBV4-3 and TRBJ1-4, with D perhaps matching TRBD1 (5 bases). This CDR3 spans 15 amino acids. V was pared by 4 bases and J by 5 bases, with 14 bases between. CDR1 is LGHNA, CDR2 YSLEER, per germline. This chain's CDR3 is CASSRETDPNEKLFF. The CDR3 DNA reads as TGCGCCAGCAGCCGAGAGACAGACCCGAATGAAAAACTGTTTTTT.

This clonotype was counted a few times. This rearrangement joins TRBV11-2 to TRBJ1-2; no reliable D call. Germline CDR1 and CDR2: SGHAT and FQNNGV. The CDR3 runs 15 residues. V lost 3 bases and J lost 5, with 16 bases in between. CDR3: CASSFGGGGGYGYTF. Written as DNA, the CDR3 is TGTGCCAGCAGCTTCGGTGGAGGTGGTGGATATGGCTACACCTTC.

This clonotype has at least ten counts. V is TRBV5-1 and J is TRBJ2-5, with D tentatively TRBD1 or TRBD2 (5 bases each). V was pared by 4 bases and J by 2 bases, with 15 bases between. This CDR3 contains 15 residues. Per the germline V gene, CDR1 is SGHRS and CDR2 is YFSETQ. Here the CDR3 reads CASSPGSWGQETQYF. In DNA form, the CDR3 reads TGCGCCAGCAGCCCAGGATCCTGGGGGCAAGAGACCCAGTACTTC.

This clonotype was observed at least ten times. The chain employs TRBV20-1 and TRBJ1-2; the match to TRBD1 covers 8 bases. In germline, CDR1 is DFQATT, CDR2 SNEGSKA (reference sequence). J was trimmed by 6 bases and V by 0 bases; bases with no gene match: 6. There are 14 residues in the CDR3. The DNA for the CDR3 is TGCAGTGCTAGAGATGTAAGGACAGGGCATGGCTACACCTTC. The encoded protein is CSARDVRTGHGYTF.

The CDR3 reads CSVVVGGSGANVLTF. CDR3 sequence (DNA): TGCAGCGTTGTAGTGGGGGGATCTGGGGCCAACGTCCTGACTTTC. V is TRBV29-1 and J is TRBJ2-6; D perhaps matches TRBD2 (6 bases). This CDR3 contains 15 residues. V lost 4 bases to trimming and J lost 1 base, with 11 bases between them. The V gene's germline CDR1 is SQVTM and CDR2 ANQGSEA.

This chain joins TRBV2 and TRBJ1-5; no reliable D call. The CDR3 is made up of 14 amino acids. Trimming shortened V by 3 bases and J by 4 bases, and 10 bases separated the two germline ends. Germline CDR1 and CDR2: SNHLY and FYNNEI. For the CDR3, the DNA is TGTGCCAGCAGTGAGAGTACAGCTAATCAGCCCCAGCATTTT. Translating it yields CASSESTANQPQHF.

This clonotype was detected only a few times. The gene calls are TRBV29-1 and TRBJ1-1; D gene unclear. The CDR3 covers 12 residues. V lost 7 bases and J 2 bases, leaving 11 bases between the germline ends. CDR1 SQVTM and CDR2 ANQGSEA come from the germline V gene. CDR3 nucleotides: TGCAGCGCCGGACGGCATAACACTGAAGCTTTCTTT. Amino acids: CSAGRHNTEAFF.

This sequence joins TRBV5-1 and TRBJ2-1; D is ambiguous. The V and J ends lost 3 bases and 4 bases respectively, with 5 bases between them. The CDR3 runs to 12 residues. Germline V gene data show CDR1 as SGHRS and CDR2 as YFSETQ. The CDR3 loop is CASSYNYNEQFF. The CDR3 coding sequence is TGCGCCAGCAGCTACAATTACAATGAGCAGTTCTTC.

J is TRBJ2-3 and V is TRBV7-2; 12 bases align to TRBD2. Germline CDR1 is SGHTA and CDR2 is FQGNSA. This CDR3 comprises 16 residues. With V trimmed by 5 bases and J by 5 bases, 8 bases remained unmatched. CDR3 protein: CASSPRLAGAIDTQYF. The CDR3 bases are TGTGCCAGCAGCCCCAGACTAGCGGGAGCTATAGATACGCAGTATTTT. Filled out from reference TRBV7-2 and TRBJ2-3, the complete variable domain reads GAGVSQSPSNKVTEKGKDVELRCDPISGHTALYWYRQSLGQGLEFLIYFQGNSAPDKSGLPSDRFSAERTGGSVSTLTIQRTQQEDSAVYLCASSPRLAGAIDTQYFGPGTRLTVL.